This T cell receptor beta chain was sequenced in a study of T cell responses to AZD1222 COVID-19 vaccine. Study-level points and caveats: Baseline seropositives among AZD1222 recipients totaled only 5 to 7. Mapped onto spike, vaccine-associated CD4 TCRs spanned it and were dominant at 160-218 and 743-854.

Assay: immunoSEQ multiplex PCR; the TCRdb copy retains only in-frame clones and omits some. The repertoire holds 120,000 or so clones, 92% seen once, with about 8% in the top ten. Trimming took off 6 bases at V and 9 bases at J, with 21 bases between the two ends. The CDR3 runs to 15 residues. Germline loops: CDR1 SNHLY, CDR2 FYNNEI. Worth noting for this clone: The antigen remains unidentified.

The source was peripheral blood, collected 28 days after the second AZD1222 dose. The TCR originated in an adult who received the AZD1222 COVID-19 vaccine. The chain employs TRBV2 and TRBJ2-1; maybe TRBD2 (6 bases). CDR3 DNA sequence: TGTGCCAGCAGATGGGGGGAATTGGCTAGCCGTGAGCAGTTCTTC. This encodes CASRWGELASREQFF. Filled out from reference TRBV2 and TRBJ2-1, the complete variable domain reads EPEVTQTPSHQVTQMGQEVILRCVPISNHLYFYWYRQILGQKVEFLVSFYNNEISEKSEIFDDQFSVERPDGSNFTLKIRSTKLEDSAMYFCASRWGELASREQFFGPGTRLTVL.